These 7 T cell receptor beta chains were all obtained from the same sample, sequenced in a study of T cells in Graves' hyperthyroidism and ophthalmopathy. The investigators amplified TCR beta CDR3 regions from RNA transcripts. First-round RT-PCR of the TCR CDR3 relied on the HTBI primer set. A single record per CDR3 protein comes from TCRdb applying MiXCR to the multiplex PCR reads. The data hold under 700,000 distinct CDR3 sequences, with 15% to 20% observed a single time. The sequencing input was blood. These receptors were obtained from a young woman with Graves' hyperthyroidism.

A few counts support this clonotype. This sequence joins TRBV6-2 or TRBV6-3 and TRBJ2-1, with D possibly called TRBD1 or TRBD2 (5 bases each). Per the germline V gene, CDR1 is MNHEY and CDR2 is SVGEGT. Trimming removed 4 bases at V and 10 bases at J, with 17 bases between. CDR3 length: 14 residues. The CDR3 nucleotides read TGTGCCAGCAGTTGGGCTCCGGGACCGGGCGAGCAGTTCTTC. Its translation is CASSWAPGPGEQFF.

This clonotype appeared a few times. The chain combines TRBV5-1 with TRBJ2-7, with D uncertain. The CDR3 consists of 15 residues. V gave up 4 bases and J gave up 2 bases, with 16 bases separating them. Looked up from germline, CDR1 is SGHRS and CDR2 is YFSETQ. The DNA of the CDR3 is TGCGCCAGCAGCACACCCCCCGAGGAAACCTACGAGCAGTACTTC. Translating gives CASSTPPEETYEQYF.

This clonotype was seen a few times. The CDR3 DNA is TGTGCCAGCAGTTACTCGAGGGATTCCGGAAACACCATATATTTT. The encoded protein is CASSYSRDSGNTIYF. V and J are TRBV6-5 and TRBJ1-3; no reliable D call. Trimming stripped 0 bases from V and 4 bases from J, with 10 bases between. The germline V gene encodes CDR1 MNHEY and CDR2 SVGAGI. This CDR3 region has 15 residues.

This clonotype was observed a few times. The chain joins TRBV9 to TRBJ1-6; D is possibly TRBD1 (6 bases). The V end lost 4 bases, the J end lost 5 bases, and 13 bases lay between the germline ends. CDR3 length equals 15 residues. The germline V gene has CDR1 SGDLS and CDR2 YYNGEE. The CDR3 reads CASSPGQYDNSPLHF. In DNA form, the CDR3 reads TGTGCCAGCAGCCCCGGACAGTATGATAATTCACCCCTCCACTTT. Together with reference TRBV9 and TRBJ1-6, the CDR3 gives the full variable domain: DSGVTQTPKHLITATGQRVTLRCSPRSGDLSVYWYQQSLDQGLQFLIQYYNGEERAKGNILERFSAQQFPDLHSELNLSSLELGDSALYFCASSPGQYDNSPLHFGNGTRLTVT.

This clonotype was counted at least ten times. This sequence joins TRBV6-2 or TRBV6-3 and TRBJ2-1; 7 positions match TRBD1. J lost 6 bases, V lost 5 bases, and 7 bases had no gene match. CDR1 MNHEY and CDR2 SVGEGT come from the germline V gene. The CDR3 has 14 amino acids. This chain's CDR3 is CASSRDSFGNEQFF. CDR3 bases: TGTGCCAGCAGTAGGGACAGCTTCGGCAATGAGCAGTTCTTC.

Ten or more counts support this clonotype. The CDR3 DNA is TGTGCCAGCTCACCACTGGCAGATAATTCACCCCTCCACTTT. Translating gives CASSPLADNSPLHF. The rearrangement links TRBV18 to TRBJ1-6, with D uncertain. Trimming removed 1 base from V and 5 bases from J, with 6 bases in between. Germline values: CDR1 KGHSH, CDR2 LQKENI. The CDR3 contains 14 residues.

This clonotype was detected many times. V is TRBV7-9 and J is TRBJ2-7, with unresolved D. V lost 1 base and J 1 base, leaving 8 bases between the germline ends. The germline V gene has CDR1 SEHNR and CDR2 FQNEAQ (reference sequence). The CDR3 is 14 residues long. The CDR3 coding sequence is TGTGCCAGCAGCTTAGGAACGGAATCCTACGAGCAGTACTTC. Its protein is CASSLGTESYEQYF.